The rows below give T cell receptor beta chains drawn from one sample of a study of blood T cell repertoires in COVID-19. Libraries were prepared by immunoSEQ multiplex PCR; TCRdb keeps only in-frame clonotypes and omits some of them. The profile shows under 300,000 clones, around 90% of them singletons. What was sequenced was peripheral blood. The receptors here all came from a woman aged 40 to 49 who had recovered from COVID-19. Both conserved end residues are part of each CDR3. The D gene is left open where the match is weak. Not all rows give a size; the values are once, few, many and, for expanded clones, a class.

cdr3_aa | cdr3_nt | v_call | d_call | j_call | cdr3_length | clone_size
CATSRVAGWNGYTF | TGTGCCACCAGCAGAGTTGCAGGGTGGAATGGCTACACCTTC | TRBV15 | - | TRBJ1-2 | 14 | -
CASSPGLAGRSYNEQFF | TGTGCCAGCAGCCCCGGACTAGCGGGAAGGTCCTACAATGAGCAGTTCTTC | TRBV3-1/TRBV3-2 | TRBD2 | TRBJ2-1 | 17 | -
CAWSEQLKSYEQYF | TGTGCCTGGAGTGAACAGTTAAAGAGTTACGAGCAGTACTTC | TRBV30 | - | TRBJ2-7 | 14 | -
CASSSPGRGQETQYF | TGTGCCAGCAGTTCCCCGGGGAGGGGGCAAGAGACCCAGTACTTC | TRBV6-6 | - | TRBJ2-5 | 15 | -
CAISPGGRGGRTQYF | TGTGCCATCAGTCCGGGGGGGCGGGGAGGACGGACGCAGTATTTT | TRBV10-3 | TRBD2 | TRBJ2-3 | 15 | once
CASSLEQGGNTIYF | TGTGCCAGCAGCTTAGAACAGGGAGGAAACACCATATATTTT | TRBV5-5 | - | TRBJ1-3 | 14 | -
CAISDAGTGGAGYTF | TGTGCCATCAGTGATGCCGGGACAGGGGGGGCTGGCTACACCTTC | TRBV10-3 | TRBD1 | TRBJ1-2 | 15 | -
CASSTGTASGANVLTF | TGCGCCAGCAGCACAGGGACAGCCTCTGGGGCCAACGTCCTGACTTTC | TRBV5-1 | TRBD1 | TRBJ2-6 | 16 | -
CASSLGGGFLKSYEQYF | TGCGCCAGCAGCTTGGGTGGGGGCTTTCTTAAGTCCTACGAGCAGTACTTC | TRBV5-1 | - | TRBJ2-7 | 17 | -
CASSHTDTPGARETQYF | TGCGCCAGCAGCCACACGGATACACCTGGGGCCCGAGAGACCCAGTACTTC | TRBV4-3 | - | TRBJ2-5 | 17 | -
CASSLRGPQGSPGYTF | TGTGCCAGCAGCTTAAGGGGCCCGCAGGGGAGCCCTGGCTACACCTTC | TRBV5-5 | - | TRBJ1-2 | 16 | few
CASSQGVGAGTEAFF | TGTGCCAGCAGCCAAGGGGTGGGGGCTGGGACTGAAGCTTTCTTT | TRBV3-1/TRBV3-2 | - | TRBJ1-1 | 15 | -
CASSLGAASSYNEQFF | TGCGCCAGCAGCCTGGGCGCTGCCAGCTCCTACAATGAGCAGTTCTTC | TRBV4-3 | - | TRBJ2-1 | 16 | -
CATSLGGARETQYF | TGTGCCACCTCACTAGGGGGGGCGCGGGAGACCCAGTACTTC | TRBV19 | - | TRBJ2-5 | 14 | -
CASSAGQTNGYTF | TGTGCCAGCAGTGCGGGACAGACCAATGGCTACACCTTC | TRBV2 | TRBD1 | TRBJ1-2 | 13 | -
CASSQGPSTLHF | TGTGCCAGCAGCCAGGGGCCTTCGACCCTCCACTTT | TRBV7-2 | - | TRBJ1-6 | 12 | -
CASSPIAGVARETQYF | TGTGCCAGCAGCCCAATAGCGGGAGTGGCCCGAGAGACCCAGTACTTC | TRBV7-2 | TRBD2 | TRBJ2-5 | 16 | once
CAWGGGEGVSPLHF | TGTGCCTGGGGGGGCGGAGAAGGGGTTTCACCCCTCCACTTT | TRBV30 | - | TRBJ1-6 | 14 | -
CATSGTSASSYEQYF | TGTGCCACCAGCGGGACTAGCGCTAGCTCCTACGAGCAGTACTTC | TRBV24-1 | TRBD2 | TRBJ2-7 | 15 | -
CASSAGTGETQYF | TGTGCCAGCTCGGCCGGGACAGGGGAGACCCAGTACTTC | TRBV18 | TRBD1 | TRBJ2-5 | 13 | -
CASSKFCGAGDNSPLHF | TGTGCCAGCAGCAAATTTTGTGGGGCAGGTGATAATTCACCCCTCCACTTT | TRBV21-1 | - | TRBJ1-6 | 17 | -
CAWSGTPPGTGGYEQYF | TGTGCCTGGAGTGGGACCCCCCCCGGGACAGGGGGGTACGAGCAGTACTTC | TRBV30 | TRBD1 | TRBJ2-7 | 17 | -
CASSREGYEQYF | TGCGCCAGCAGTCGGGAGGGCTACGAGCAGTACTTC | TRBV5-1 | TRBD2 | TRBJ2-7 | 12 | -
CASSSLAGFNNEQFF | TGTGCCAGCAGCTCCCTAGCGGGATTTAACAATGAGCAGTTCTTC | TRBV11-3 | TRBD2 | TRBJ2-1 | 15 | -
CASSIARTGPNEKLFF | TGTGCCAGTAGTATAGCCCGGACAGGGCCTAATGAAAAACTGTTTTTT | TRBV19 | TRBD1 | TRBJ1-4 | 16 | -
CASSQGPIPGGSPLHF | TGTGCCAGCAGCCAAGGCCCGATTCCGGGGGGTTCACCCCTCCACTTT | TRBV3-1/TRBV3-2 | - | TRBJ1-6 | 16 | few
CASSDTSYEQYF | TGTGCCAGCAGCGACACTAGCTACGAGCAGTACTTC | TRBV5-4 | - | TRBJ2-7 | 12 | -
CASSPKQENTEAFF | TGTGCCAGCTCCCCAAAGCAGGAGAACACTGAAGCTTTCTTT | TRBV18 | - | TRBJ1-1 | 14 | -
CASSESGGPGEQYF | TGTGCCAGTAGTGAATCGGGAGGGCCGGGCGAGCAGTACTTC | TRBV19 | TRBD2 | TRBJ2-7 | 14 | -
CASSLGLAGDQETQYF | TGCGCCAGCAGCCTGGGACTAGCGGGGGACCAAGAGACCCAGTACTTC | TRBV10-1 | TRBD2 | TRBJ2-5 | 16 | -
CASSLRSGAGNTIYF | TGTGCCAGCAGCTTGCGGTCAGGGGCTGGAAACACCATATATTTT | TRBV5-8 | - | TRBJ1-3 | 15 | -
CAWSRDSLYGYTF | TGTGCCTGGAGTCGGGACAGCCTTTATGGCTACACCTTC | TRBV30 | TRBD1 | TRBJ1-2 | 13 | -
CASSLGGDLQETQYF | TGTGCCAGCAGCTTAGGGGGGGACCTCCAAGAGACCCAGTACTTC | TRBV7-7 | - | TRBJ2-5 | 15 | -
CASSLAAGGEQFF | TGTGCCAGCAGCTTAGCCGCGGGCGGTGAGCAGTTCTTC | TRBV7-2 | - | TRBJ2-1 | 13 | -
CAIRPSSYNEQFF | TGTGCCATCAGGCCGAGCTCCTACAATGAGCAGTTCTTC | TRBV10-3 | - | TRBJ2-1 | 13 | -
CATLQGWGVDNEQFF | TGTGCCACCCTCCAAGGGTGGGGGGTCGACAATGAGCAGTTCTTC | TRBV6-6 | - | TRBJ2-1 | 15 | once
CASSPRRARGSETQYF | TGTGCCAGCAGCCCCCGGAGGGCCAGGGGGTCGGAGACCCAGTACTTC | TRBV11-1 | - | TRBJ2-5 | 16 | -
CASSSPRGRMTF | TGTGCCAGCAGCAGCCCCAGGGGGAGAATGACCTTC | TRBV5-6 | TRBD1 | TRBJ1-2 | 12 | -
CASTPRGAGNEQFF | TGTGCCAGCACCCCGCGGGGGGCGGGCAATGAGCAGTTCTTC | TRBV6-2/TRBV6-3 | TRBD2 | TRBJ2-1 | 14 | once
CASSYDLSSYTDTQYF | TGTGCCAGCAGTTACGACCTGTCTAGTTACACAGATACGCAGTATTTT | TRBV6-2/TRBV6-3 | - | TRBJ2-3 | 16 | -
CASSIGRGGQETQYF | TGTGCCAGTAGTATAGGGCGGGGAGGCCAAGAGACCCAGTACTTC | TRBV19 | - | TRBJ2-5 | 15 | -
CASSYAGNYGYTF | TGTGCCAGCAGTTATGCCGGTAACTATGGCTACACCTTC | TRBV6-5 | - | TRBJ1-2 | 13 | -
CASSPRGQAYNEQFF | TGTGCCAGCTCACCACGGGGACAGGCTTACAATGAGCAGTTCTTC | TRBV18 | TRBD1 | TRBJ2-1 | 15 | -
CASSKGQGAHEQYF | TGTGCCAGCAGCAAAGGACAGGGGGCCCACGAGCAGTACTTC | TRBV9 | TRBD1 | TRBJ2-7 | 14 | once
CASSLGGSRGEQYF | TGTGCCAGCAGCTTAGGGGGGTCCAGGGGCGAGCAGTACTTC | TRBV7-2 | - | TRBJ2-7 | 14 | -
CASSPTGQLLTDTQYF | TGCGCCAGCAGCCCAACGGGACAGCTCCTCACAGATACGCAGTATTTT | TRBV5-1 | TRBD1 | TRBJ2-3 | 16 | -
CASSFLTRAATDTQYF | TGTGCCAGCAGTTTCCTCACTAGGGCCGCCACAGATACGCAGTATTTT | TRBV28 | - | TRBJ2-3 | 16 | -
CASSVRTGEAGKLFF | TGCGCCAGCAGCGTTAGGACAGGGGAGGCGGGAAAACTGTTTTTT | TRBV5-1 | TRBD1 | TRBJ1-4 | 15 | -
CASSLGGTWSPLHF | TGTGCCAGCAGCTTGGGGGGGACTTGGTCACCCCTCCACTTT | TRBV5-8 | - | TRBJ1-6 | 14 | -
CASSSTPGRANNEQFF | TGTGCCAGCAGTTCCACCCCCGGGAGGGCAAACAATGAGCAGTTCTTC | TRBV28 | TRBD2 | TRBJ2-1 | 16 | -
CASSPGGAGVTGELFF | TGTGCCAGCAGCCCCGGCGGGGCAGGCGTCACCGGGGAGCTGTTTTTT | TRBV21-1 | - | TRBJ2-2 | 16 | -
CASSLVGRGDYGYTF | TGTGCCAGCAGCTTAGTGGGCCGGGGGGACTATGGCTACACCTTC | TRBV7-2 | - | TRBJ1-2 | 15 | -
CASSLDVGQNYEQYF | TGTGCCAGCAGCTTAGATGTGGGACAAAACTACGAGCAGTACTTC | TRBV11-2 | - | TRBJ2-7 | 15 | -
CASSEGRAGYTF | TGTGCCAGCAGTGAGGGCAGGGCCGGCTACACCTTC | TRBV2 | - | TRBJ1-2 | 12 | -
CATSRRAGGGTGELFF | TGTGCCACCAGCAGGAGAGCGGGAGGGGGCACCGGGGAGCTGTTTTTT | TRBV15 | TRBD2 | TRBJ2-2 | 16 | -
CASSLGGNEQFF | TGTGCCAGCAGTTTGGGAGGCAATGAGCAGTTCTTC | TRBV27 | - | TRBJ2-1 | 12 | -
CASSKYRGSNEKLFF | TGCGCCAGCAGCAAATACAGGGGGTCTAATGAAAAACTGTTTTTT | TRBV4-3 | TRBD1 | TRBJ1-4 | 15 | -
CASSSPGQGPRMKYF | TGTGCCAGCAGCTCACCGGGACAGGGCCCGCGTATGAAGTATTTT | TRBV28 | TRBD1 | TRBJ2-3 | 15 | -